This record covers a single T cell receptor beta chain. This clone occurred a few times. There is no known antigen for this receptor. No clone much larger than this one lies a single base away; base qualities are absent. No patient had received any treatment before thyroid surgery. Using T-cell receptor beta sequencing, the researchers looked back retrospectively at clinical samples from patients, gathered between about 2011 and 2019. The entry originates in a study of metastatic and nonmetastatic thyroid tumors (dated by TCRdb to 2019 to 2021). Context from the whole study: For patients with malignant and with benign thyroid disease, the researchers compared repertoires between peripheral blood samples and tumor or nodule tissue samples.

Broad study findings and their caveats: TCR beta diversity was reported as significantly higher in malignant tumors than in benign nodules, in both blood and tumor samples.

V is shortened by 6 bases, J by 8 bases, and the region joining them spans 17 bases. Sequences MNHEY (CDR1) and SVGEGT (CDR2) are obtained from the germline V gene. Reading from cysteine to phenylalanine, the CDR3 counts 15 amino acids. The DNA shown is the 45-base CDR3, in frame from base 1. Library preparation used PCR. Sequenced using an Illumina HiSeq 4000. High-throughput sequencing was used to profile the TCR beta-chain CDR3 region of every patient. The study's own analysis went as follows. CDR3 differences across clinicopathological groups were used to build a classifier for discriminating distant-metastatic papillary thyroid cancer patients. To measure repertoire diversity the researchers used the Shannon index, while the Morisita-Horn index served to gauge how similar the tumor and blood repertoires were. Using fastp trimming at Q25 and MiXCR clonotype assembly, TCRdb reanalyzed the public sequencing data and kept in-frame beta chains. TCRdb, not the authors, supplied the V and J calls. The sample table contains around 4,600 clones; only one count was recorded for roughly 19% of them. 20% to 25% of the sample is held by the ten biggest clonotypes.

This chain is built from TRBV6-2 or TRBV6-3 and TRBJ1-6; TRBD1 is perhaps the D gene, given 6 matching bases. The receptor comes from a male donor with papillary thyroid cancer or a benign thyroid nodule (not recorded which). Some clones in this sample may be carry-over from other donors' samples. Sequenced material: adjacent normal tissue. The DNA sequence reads TGTGCCAGCAGGAATGGCGGGGGCGCGTATTCACCCCTCCACTTT. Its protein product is CASRNGGGAYSPLHF.